This T cell receptor (beta chain) is drawn from a study of T cells expressing NK-cell markers. Study context: Source material for TCR beta repertoires consisted of sorted CD3+CD56+NKG2C+, CD3+CD56+NKG2C- and CD3+CD56-NKG2C+ T cells. Study-level findings and limits: Where several donors were concerned, these clonotypes also led the CD3+CD56-NKG2C+ fraction. Of CD8+ T cells, 1.0-7.0% belonged to dominant NKG2C+ clonotypes in five or six donors.

The authors generated TCR beta cDNA through 5'RACE template switching with UMIs. TCRdb reprocessed the 5' RACE reads and reports one entry per CDR3 protein, with no DNA. Recorded for this sample: around 280,000 distinct CDR3 sequences. This CDR3 is 11 amino acids long. The germline gives CDR1 LNHDA, CDR2 SQIVND (reference sequence). With respect to this clonotype: Its antigen is unknown.

Material for sequencing was blood T cells: a sorted CD56 or NKG2C T cell subset, CD4+ or CD8+ T cells, or bulk PBMC T cells (not recorded which). The sequence was obtained from a man aged 18 to 29 in good health. J is TRBJ2-1 and V is TRBV19. CDR3 residues: CASRGYNEQFF.